This passage covers 30 T cell receptor beta chains from one sample sequenced in a study of T cell repertoires in cytomegalovirus infection (dated by TCRdb to the late 2010s). These receptors have no identified antigens. The data were produced on an Illumina HiSeq 1500. TCRdb reran the public reads through fastp at Q25 and MiXCR, keeping productive beta chains. Rows merge per CDR3 protein into single entries with the most common DNA and genes. The table for this sample lists around 900,000 distinct CDR3 sequences; approximately 31% of them were counted only once. The ten most abundant clones make up 11% to 15% of the sample. Read against the paper, the sample's treatment or condition label means: in vitro stimulation with specific CMV peptide epitopes to enrich CMV-specific T cells. The material sequenced was cultured CD8+ T cells from PBMCs, taken from culture after CMV antigen stimulation. The receptor source for this set is a human donor in good health (CMV status not recorded). Some clones in this sample may be carry-over from other donors' samples.

The V gene is TRBV2, the J gene TRBJ2-7; D is possibly TRBD1 (6 bases). The germline V gene has CDR1 SNHLY and CDR2 FYNNEI. The CDR3 contains 14 residues. Trimming removed 3 bases from V and 6 bases from J, with 15 bases in between. CDR3 nucleotide sequence: TGTGCCAGCAGTGATCCAGGGGCAGATGGCGAGCAGTACTTC. Amino acid sequence: CASSDPGADGEQYF.

J is TRBJ2-7 and V is TRBV19; weak D call: TRBD2 (6 bases). The germline gives CDR1 LNHDA, CDR2 SQIVND (reference sequence). V was clipped by 10 bases and J by 4 bases, with 17 bases between them. This CDR3 comprises 13 residues. The CDR3 DNA reads TGTGCCACTACCCCGGGCGGGGTTTACGAGCAGTACTTC. It translates to CATTPGGVYEQYF.

V usage is TRBV7-9 and J usage is TRBJ2-3, with 8 bases aligning to TRBD2. The ends lost 5 bases at V and 2 bases at J; junction bases unmatched: 9. The CDR3 consists of 16 residues. Germline CDR1 and CDR2: SEHNR and FQNEAQ (reference sequence). The chain's CDR3 is CASSPASGGPTDTQYF. The CDR3 nucleotides read TGTGCCAGCAGCCCTGCCAGCGGGGGACCCACAGATACGCAGTATTTT.

J is TRBJ2-5 and V is TRBV6-5; 9 bases agree with TRBD1. Germline V CDR1 and CDR2: MNHEY, SVGAGI. CDR3 length: 14 amino acids. J lost 5 bases, V lost 2 bases, and 3 bases had no gene match. CDR3 sequence reads: CASSYPGQGETQYF. In nucleotides, the CDR3 is TGTGCCAGCAGTTACCCTGGACAGGGGGAGACCCAGTACTTC.

Only a few counts were recorded for this clonotype. This chain links TRBV6-5 with TRBJ1-1, with 8 positions matching TRBD1. V was pared by 2 bases and J by 3 bases, with 5 bases of the junction left unmatched. The CDR3 is 15 amino acids. CDR1 is MNHEY, CDR2 SVGAGI, per germline. CDR3 sequence reads: CASSYPGQGHTEAFF. The CDR3 DNA reads as TGTGCCAGCAGTTACCCTGGACAGGGTCACACTGAAGCTTTCTTT.

The chain links TRBV29-1 to TRBJ2-1; 11 bases align to TRBD2. CDR1 and CDR2 from the germline V gene are SQVTM and ANQGSEA. With 0 bases clipped from V and 2 bases from J, the junction kept 12 bases outside the gene matches. The CDR3 length is 19 residues. CDR3 in DNA: TGCAGCGTTGAAGATCGGGCTAGCGGGGGGCCGGATACCTACAATGAGCAGTTCTTC. It is translated as CSVEDRASGGPDTYNEQFF.

The chain joins TRBV28 to TRBJ2-1; tentatively, D is TRBD2 (6 bases). Germline CDR1 is MDHEN and CDR2 is SYDVKM. V lost 6 bases to trimming and J lost 0 bases, with 21 bases between them. This CDR3 has 18 amino acids. For the CDR3, the DNA is TGTGCCAGCAGACTCCCCCTCGCCGCGGGGAGCTCCTACAATGAGCAGTTCTTC. Amino acids: CASRLPLAAGSSYNEQFF.

This clonotype showed up many times. DNA of the CDR3: TGTGCCAGCAGCTTAGATCCGGAGAGTGCTGAAGCTTTCTTT. This sequence encodes CASSLDPESAEAFF. The genes are TRBV7-9 and TRBJ1-1; no definite D call. The CDR3 is 14 amino acids. The germline V and J ends were trimmed by 1 base and 6 bases, with 12 bases remaining between them. Germline CDR1 SEHNR, CDR2 FQNEAQ (reference sequence).

This clonotype was found many times. V and J are TRBV7-8 and TRBJ1-2, with 7 bases lining up with TRBD1. This CDR3 region has 16 residues. V was pared by 1 base and J by 6 bases, with 11 bases of the junction left unmatched. Germline V gene lookup returns CDR1 SGHVS and CDR2 FQNEAQ. Written as DNA, the CDR3 is TGTGCCAGCAGCTTAGACAGGGGAAGAGGTAGAGATGGCTACACCTTC. Its protein is CASSLDRGRGRDGYTF.

The CDR3 is CASSGDGGKGTEAFF. CDR3 bases: TGTGCCAGCAGTGGGGACGGGGGAAAGGGCACTGAAGCTTTCTTT. This chain connects TRBV6-6 to TRBJ1-1; tentatively, D is TRBD1 (5 bases). Germline lookup yields CDR1 MNHNY and CDR2 SVGAGI (reference sequence). With 5 bases removed from V and 4 bases from J, the gap between germline ends came to 17 bases. The CDR3 has 15 residues.

V usage is TRBV4-3 and J usage is TRBJ2-3; 7 bases match TRBD2. The CDR3 contains 17 residues. CDR1 is LGHNA, CDR2 YSLEER, per germline. Trimming removed 0 bases from V and 2 bases from J; junction bases left unmatched: 8. The CDR3 DNA reads as TGCGCCAGCAGCCAAGATAGGCGGGGGAGCTTCACAGATACGCAGTATTTT. Translation gives CASSQDRRGSFTDTQYF.

This clonotype was counted at least ten times. V gene TRBV18 combines with J gene TRBJ1-2, with TRBD1 matching over 10 bases. V lost 3 bases, J lost 5 bases, and 6 bases stayed unmatched. The germline CDR1 and CDR2 sequences are KGHSH and LQKENI. The CDR3 covers 15 residues. The CDR3 DNA reads TGTGCCAGCTCACCCTCCGGGACAGGGGCTTATGGCTACACCTTC. Translation: CASSPSGTGAYGYTF. The whole variable domain, remainder taken from reference TRBV18 and TRBJ1-2, is NAGVMQNPRHLVRRRGQEARLRCSPMKGHSHVYWYRQLPEEGLKFMVYLQKENIIDESGMPKERFSAEFPKEGPSILRIQQVVRGDSAAYFCASSPSGTGAYGYTFGSGTRLTVV.

This clonotype showed up just once. CDR3 loop: CASSPNTGANYGYTF. The CDR3 DNA follows: TGTGCCAGCTCACCAAATACAGGGGCTAACTATGGCTACACCTTC. This chain joins TRBV18 and TRBJ1-2; 7 bases match TRBD1. This CDR3 has 15 residues. Germline CDR1 KGHSH, CDR2 LQKENI. Trimming cost V 2 bases and J 0 bases; bases outside gene matches: 3.

This clonotype has a handful of counts. The chain joins TRBV10-3 to TRBJ1-4; D is unresolved. V was cut by 2 bases and J by 7 bases, with 14 bases left in between. Germline CDR1 reads ENHRY; CDR2 reads SYGVKD. The length of the CDR3 is 15 residues. In DNA, the CDR3 is TGTGCCATCAGTGAGGCCTTACAGATAGTTGAAAAACTGTTTTTT. Its protein product is CAISEALQIVEKLFF.

This clonotype was detected many times. The chain is built from TRBV7-6 and TRBJ2-1; no clear D. The CDR3 extends over 15 amino acids. The V end lost 5 bases, the J end lost 7 bases, and 18 bases lay between the germline ends. Per the germline V gene, CDR1 is SGHVS and CDR2 is FNYEAQ. This chain's CDR3 is CASSPGPNPTNEQFF. CDR3 DNA: TGTGCCAGCAGCCCCGGACCCAACCCTACGAATGAGCAGTTCTTC.

This clonotype was counted only a few times. The V gene is TRBV6-5, the J gene TRBJ2-6; D remains ambiguous. Germline V gene sequence: CDR1 MNHEY, CDR2 SVGAGI. Trimming removed 2 bases from V and 0 bases from J, with 17 bases in between. The CDR3 spans 19 residues. As DNA, the CDR3 is TGTGCCAGCAGTTACGAGGTACTCACCGTTTTCTCTGGGGCCAACGTCCTGACTTTC. It yields the protein CASSYEVLTVFSGANVLTF.

This clonotype was seen a handful of times. This rearrangement joins TRBV12-5 to TRBJ1-1, with D possibly TRBD1 on 5 matching bases. This CDR3 has 16 amino acids. Germline CDR1 reads LGHNT; CDR2 reads FRNRAP. With 1 base removed from V and 5 bases from J, the gap between germline ends came to 17 bases. The chain's CDR3 is CASGLGAQGSRTEAFF. CDR3 coding DNA: TGTGCTAGTGGTTTGGGGGCGCAGGGCTCGAGGACTGAAGCTTTCTTT. The variable domain in full, completed from reference TRBV12-5 and TRBJ1-1, reads DARVTQTPRHKVTEMGQEVTMRCQPILGHNTVFWYRQTMMQGLELLAYFRNRAPLDDSGMPKDRFSAEMPDATLATLKIQPSEPRDSAVYFCASGLGAQGSRTEAFFGQGTRLTVV.

This chain joins TRBV6-6 and TRBJ2-7, with TRBD1 matching 10 bases. The ends lost 1 base at V and 1 base at J; junction bases unmatched: 4. Germline CDR1 is MNHNY and CDR2 is SVGAGI (reference sequence). This CDR3 has 16 amino acids. The CDR3 protein is CASSYLGQGVSYEQYV. CDR3 nucleotides: TGTGCCAGCAGTTACTTAGGACAGGGGGTTTCCTACGAGCAGTACGTC.

This clonotype was seen ten or more times. The V call is TRBV7-9, the J call TRBJ1-1; the match to TRBD1 covers 8 bases. V lost 2 bases to trimming and J lost 4 bases; unmatched junction nucleotides: 9. The CDR3 covers 16 residues. Looked up from germline, CDR1 is SEHNR and CDR2 is FQNEAQ (reference sequence). The CDR3 DNA reads TGTGCCAGCAGCTTAACCTTGACAGGGGTAAGCACTGAAGCTTTCTTT. Translation: CASSLTLTGVSTEAFF.

V usage is TRBV2 and J usage is TRBJ1-5; maybe TRBD1 (5 bases). The V gene lost 7 bases and the J gene lost 0 bases, with 22 bases spanning the gap. There are 18 residues in the CDR3. CDR1 and CDR2 from the germline V gene are SNHLY and FYNNEI. The CDR3 DNA sequence: TGTGCCAGCACCGGAGGGCCCGGGGCTATTAATAGCAATCAGCCCCAGCATTTT. Protein: CASTGGPGAINSNQPQHF.

This clonotype was seen more than once but under ten times. The V and J genes are TRBV27 and TRBJ2-5; 10 nucleotides agree with TRBD1. J was trimmed by 0 bases and V by 2 bases; bases with no gene match: 3. CDR1 and CDR2 (germline): MNHEY, SMNVEV (reference sequence). This CDR3 contains 16 residues. CDR3 nucleotide sequence: TGTGCCAGCAGTTTAAGACAGGGGGCGAACCAAGAGACCCAGTACTTC. Translating gives CASSLRQGANQETQYF.

CDR3 coding DNA: TGCGCCAGCAGAGGACCCCCGAAGGACACTGAAGCTTTCTTT. Translation gives CASRGPPKDTEAFF. The chain is built from TRBV4-1 and TRBJ1-1; D unclear. CDR1 and CDR2 (germline): MGHRA, YSYEKL. This CDR3 is built from 14 residues. The V and J ends lost 6 bases and 3 bases respectively, with 14 bases between them.

The chain is built from TRBV9 and TRBJ2-3; D might be TRBD1 (6 bases). Germline lookup yields CDR1 SGDLS and CDR2 YYNGEE. V was trimmed by 0 bases and J by 4 bases, leaving 15 bases between them. This CDR3 comprises 16 residues. The CDR3 spells CASSVERAGDPDTQYF. The CDR3 bases are TGTGCCAGCAGCGTAGAAAGGGCAGGGGATCCAGATACGCAGTATTTT.

Many counts were recorded for this clonotype. V gene TRBV6-2 or TRBV6-3 combines with J gene TRBJ2-1; the D is unclear. CDR3 size: 13 residues. Germline CDR1 MNHEY, CDR2 SVGEGT. Trimming cost V 5 bases and J 1 base, with 6 bases left between them. The CDR3 reads CASSMLSYNEQFF. CDR3 DNA: TGTGCCAGCAGTATGTTGTCCTACAATGAGCAGTTCTTC.

This clonotype occurred many times. V and J are TRBV7-6 and TRBJ2-7; possibly TRBD1 or TRBD2 for D (5 bases each). CDR1 and CDR2 from the germline V gene are SGHVS and FNYEAQ. The V gene lost 1 base and the J gene lost 5 bases, with 12 bases spanning the gap. This CDR3 is 14 amino acids long. CDR3 sequence: CASSLGSGRNEQYF. As DNA, the CDR3 is TGTGCCAGCAGCTTAGGCTCAGGGAGAAACGAGCAGTACTTC.

This clonotype was seen at least ten times. The gene calls are TRBV7-2 and TRBJ1-5, with no clear D. CDR1 and CDR2 from the germline V gene are SGHTA and FQGNSA. The V end lost 2 bases, the J end lost 4 bases, and 9 bases lay between the germline ends. This CDR3 is built from 14 residues. As DNA, the CDR3 is TGTGCCAGCAGCTTAAATCTGGGAAATCAGCCCCAGCATTTT. Translating it yields CASSLNLGNQPQHF. Filled out from reference TRBV7-2 and TRBJ1-5, the complete variable domain reads GAGVSQSPSNKVTEKGKDVELRCDPISGHTALYWYRQSLGQGLEFLIYFQGNSAPDKSGLPSDRFSAERTGGSVSTLTIQRTQQEDSAVYLCASSLNLGNQPQHFGDGTRLSIL.

The table lists this clonotype with many counts. DNA for the CDR3: TGTGCCAGCAGCTTAGCAGGGGGCGAGGCCGCTGGGCGATATGGCTACACCTTC. It yields the protein CASSLAGGEAAGRYGYTF. The V call is TRBV7-8, the J call TRBJ1-2; 7 nucleotides line up with TRBD1. The J segment lost 5 bases and the V segment lost 0 bases, leaving 15 bases of the junction unmatched. Germline CDR1 SGHVS, CDR2 FQNEAQ. This CDR3 has 18 amino acids.

Details on this clonotype: A much more abundant neighbour one base away suggests this may be a read error. The V and J genes are TRBV12-3 or TRBV12-4 and TRBJ2-1; D is uncertain. This CDR3 has 14 residues. CDR3 DNA: TGTGTCAGCAGTCCCTATAGCCGGATTGATGAGCAGTTCTTC. Its protein is CVSSPYSRIDEQFF.

The chain links TRBV12-3 or TRBV12-4 to TRBJ2-1, with 8 bases aligning to TRBD2. V shed 5 bases and J 1 base; nucleotides not matched to a gene: 7. CDR3 length equals 16 residues. The CDR3 here is CASSAGGHISYNEQFF. The CDR3 DNA reads TGTGCCAGCAGTGCGGGGGGCCACATTTCCTACAATGAGCAGTTCTTC.

This chain connects TRBV5-5 to TRBJ1-2, with D unresolved. This CDR3 comprises 14 residues. Trimming cost V 0 bases and J 8 bases, with 14 bases left between them. CDR1 is SGHKS, CDR2 YYEKEE, per germline (reference sequence). The CDR3 protein is CASSLVDSSRGYTF. The CDR3 region has the DNA TGTGCCAGCAGCTTGGTGGACTCGAGTAGAGGCTACACCTTC.